The rows below give T cell receptor beta chains drawn from one sample of a study of OX40 agonist ivuxolimab in advanced cancers. The table came from immunoSEQ multiplex PCR; TCRdb's copy has only in-frame clones and leaves some out. The sample lists more than 65,000 clones, roughly 90% seen once, with 8% to 11% in the top ten. Sample: CD4+ or CD8+ T cells sorted from blood, taken in a trial of the OX40 agonist ivuxolimab. These receptor sequences come from an adult with an advanced solid tumor such as melanoma, head and neck, liver or kidney cancer. CDR3s include the opening cysteine and the closing phenylalanine or tryptophan. The order of the fields is V gene, clone size, J gene, D gene, CDR3 protein, CDR3 DNA. The D gene is left open where the match is weak. Only part of the rows carry a size: once, few, many, or a class if the clone is expanded.

v_call: TRBV5-1
clone_size: .
j_call: TRBJ2-7
d_call: TRBD2
cdr3_aa: CASSPPIGTSVSEQYF
cdr3_nt: TGCGCCAGCAGCCCACCCATTGGGACTAGCGTTTCCGAGCAGTACTTC

v_call: TRBV7-9
clone_size: .
j_call: TRBJ1-1
d_call: .
cdr3_aa: CASSAGGSNTEAFF
cdr3_nt: TGTGCCAGCAGTGCAGGAGGTTCGAACACTGAAGCTTTCTTT

v_call: TRBV5-4
clone_size: .
j_call: TRBJ1-4
d_call: .
cdr3_aa: CASSLLGREKLFF
cdr3_nt: TGTGCCAGCAGCTTGTTGGGCCGCGAAAAACTGTTTTTT

v_call: TRBV5-1
clone_size: .
j_call: TRBJ2-3
d_call: .
cdr3_aa: CASSLVQGEGDTQYF
cdr3_nt: TGCGCCAGCAGCTTGGTTCAGGGTGAGGGAGATACGCAGTATTTT

v_call: TRBV6-1
clone_size: .
j_call: TRBJ2-5
d_call: .
cdr3_aa: CASSGGLKETQYF
cdr3_nt: TGTGCCAGCAGTGGGGGACTTAAAGAGACCCAGTACTTC

v_call: TRBV7-2
clone_size: .
j_call: TRBJ2-7
d_call: TRBD2
cdr3_aa: CASSLAAGAYEQYF
cdr3_nt: TGTGCCAGCAGCTTAGCGGCGGGAGCTTACGAGCAGTACTTC

v_call: TRBV5-1
clone_size: .
j_call: TRBJ1-1
d_call: TRBD1
cdr3_aa: CASKTGEFNFNTEAFF
cdr3_nt: TGCGCCAGCAAGACAGGGGAATTTAACTTCAACACTGAAGCTTTCTTT

v_call: TRBV6-5
clone_size: once
j_call: TRBJ2-7
d_call: TRBD2
cdr3_aa: CASRLTSGAYEQYF
cdr3_nt: TGTGCCAGCAGGCTAACTAGCGGAGCCTACGAGCAGTACTTC

v_call: TRBV2
clone_size: few
j_call: TRBJ2-5
d_call: TRBD1
cdr3_aa: CASSPGQALKETQYF
cdr3_nt: TGTGCCAGCAGCCCGGGACAGGCTCTAAAAGAGACCCAGTACTTC

v_call: TRBV7-6
clone_size: once
j_call: TRBJ2-1
d_call: TRBD2
cdr3_aa: CASSSQASGSGYNEQFF
cdr3_nt: TGTGCCAGCAGCTCCCAGGCTAGCGGGAGCGGGTACAATGAGCAGTTCTTC

v_call: TRBV6-1
clone_size: .
j_call: TRBJ2-5
d_call: .
cdr3_aa: CASSKEEETQYF
cdr3_nt: TGTGCCAGCTCCAAGGAGGAGGAGACCCAGTACTTC

v_call: TRBV4-3
clone_size: .
j_call: TRBJ2-1
d_call: TRBD1
cdr3_aa: CASSHSSKDRGSDNEQFF
cdr3_nt: TGCGCCAGCAGCCATTCAAGCAAAGACAGGGGCTCCGACAATGAGCAGTTCTTC

v_call: TRBV7-8
clone_size: .
j_call: TRBJ2-1
d_call: .
cdr3_aa: CASSLALWAVRAEQFF
cdr3_nt: TGTGCCAGCAGCTTAGCACTATGGGCAGTTCGAGCTGAGCAGTTCTTC

v_call: TRBV11-2
clone_size: .
j_call: TRBJ2-1
d_call: TRBD2
cdr3_aa: CASSRTSGIPGLYNEQFF
cdr3_nt: TGTGCCAGCAGCAGGACTAGCGGGATCCCAGGGCTTTACAATGAGCAGTTCTTC

v_call: TRBV21-1
clone_size: .
j_call: TRBJ2-5
d_call: .
cdr3_aa: CASSRKLGTGGMYQETQYF
cdr3_nt: TGTGCCAGCAGCCGAAAGCTGGGGACAGGGGGTATGTACCAAGAGACCCAGTACTTC

v_call: TRBV5-1
clone_size: .
j_call: TRBJ2-6
d_call: .
cdr3_aa: CASSILGANVLTF
cdr3_nt: TGCGCCAGCAGCATATTGGGGGCCAACGTCCTGACTTTC

v_call: TRBV7-2
clone_size: .
j_call: TRBJ2-7
d_call: TRBD1
cdr3_aa: CASSFPGQGLYEQYF
cdr3_nt: TGTGCCAGCAGCTTCCCGGGACAGGGGCTCTACGAGCAGTACTTC

v_call: TRBV10-3
clone_size: .
j_call: TRBJ1-5
d_call: .
cdr3_aa: CAISTATYQPQHF
cdr3_nt: TGTGCCATCTCGACAGCAACCTATCAGCCCCAGCATTTT

v_call: TRBV2
clone_size: .
j_call: TRBJ2-3
d_call: .
cdr3_aa: CASSEGGLRGYTQYF
cdr3_nt: TGTGCCAGCAGTGAAGGGGGCCTTAGGGGGTATACGCAGTATTTT

v_call: TRBV25-1
clone_size: .
j_call: TRBJ2-2
d_call: .
cdr3_aa: CASSLNGELFF
cdr3_nt: TGTGCCAGCAGTCTAAACGGGGAGCTGTTTTTT

v_call: TRBV27
clone_size: .
j_call: TRBJ1-2
d_call: TRBD1
cdr3_aa: CASRSTGGGGYTF
cdr3_nt: TGTGCCAGCAGATCTACAGGGGGCGGGGGCTACACCTTC

v_call: TRBV7-3
clone_size: .
j_call: TRBJ2-1
d_call: TRBD2
cdr3_aa: CASRPGRRGTRGRVEQFF
cdr3_nt: TGTGCCAGCAGACCGGGACGGCGTGGGACTAGAGGTCGGGTTGAGCAGTTCTTC

v_call: TRBV28
clone_size: .
j_call: TRBJ2-1
d_call: TRBD2
cdr3_aa: CASSGGLAHMFF
cdr3_nt: TGTGCCAGCAGTGGGGGACTAGCGCACATGTTCTTC

v_call: TRBV28
clone_size: .
j_call: TRBJ2-1
d_call: TRBD1
cdr3_aa: CASSRSDRGRTDEQFF
cdr3_nt: TGTGCCAGCAGCCGGAGTGACAGGGGGCGCACGGATGAGCAGTTCTTC

v_call: TRBV6-5
clone_size: .
j_call: TRBJ2-7
d_call: TRBD2
cdr3_aa: CASSSLTSGNYEQYF
cdr3_nt: TGTGCCAGCAGTTCCCTGACTAGCGGGAACTACGAGCAGTACTTC

v_call: TRBV30
clone_size: .
j_call: TRBJ2-1
d_call: TRBD2
cdr3_aa: CAWRVLAGGNYNEQFF
cdr3_nt: TGTGCCTGGAGGGTCTTAGCGGGAGGTAACTACAATGAGCAGTTCTTC

v_call: TRBV29-1
clone_size: once
j_call: TRBJ1-4
d_call: .
cdr3_aa: CSGWENEKLFF
cdr3_nt: TGCAGCGGGTGGGAAAATGAAAAACTGTTTTTT

v_call: TRBV9
clone_size: .
j_call: TRBJ1-4
d_call: .
cdr3_aa: CASSVGGNNEKLFF
cdr3_nt: TGTGCCAGCAGCGTAGGGGGGAATAATGAAAAACTGTTTTTT

v_call: TRBV28
clone_size: .
j_call: TRBJ2-3
d_call: TRBD2
cdr3_aa: CASWGAGGTDTQYF
cdr3_nt: TGTGCCAGCTGGGGAGCGGGAGGGACAGATACGCAGTATTTT